Below are 30 T cell receptor beta chains sequenced from a single sample in a study of CD8 T cells in Susac syndrome. About 0.5 to 1 ug RNA was reverse transcribed with random hexamers. TCRdb used MiXCR to reprocess the immunoSEQ multiplex PCR reads, holding one entry per CDR3 protein. The data contain about 180,000 distinct CDR3 sequences, roughly 94% of them singletons. Material for sequencing was CD4+ T cells from PBMCs. Every receptor here comes from a human donor with Susac syndrome.

This clonotype was found once. The chain uses TRBV10-3 and TRBJ1-5, with 9 bases that match TRBD1. Germline CDR1 and CDR2: ENHRY and SYGVKD. The CDR3 covers 14 residues. J gave up 5 bases and V 6 bases, and 5 bases lay outside the gene matches. In DNA, the CDR3 is TGTGCCATCAGAACGGACAGGGGTGATCAGCCCCAGCATTTT. It translates to CAIRTDRGDQPQHF.

The chain uses TRBV2 and TRBJ2-6, with a possible D match to TRBD2 (7 bases). The germline gives CDR1 SNHLY, CDR2 FYNNEI. This CDR3 has 17 residues. V lost 3 bases and J lost 4, with 16 bases in between. The CDR3 protein is CASSDTLSGTGANVLTF. The CDR3 DNA sequence: TGTGCCAGCAGTGATACCTTGAGCGGGACAGGGGCCAACGTCCTGACTTTC.

This chain uses TRBV5-1 with TRBJ2-6; no reliable D call. CDR1 is SGHRS and CDR2 is YFSETQ in the germline V gene. Trimming left V 4 bases short and J 3 bases short, with 5 bases between. CDR3 length: 13 amino acids. The CDR3: CASSQIGANVLTF. The DNA for the CDR3 is TGCGCCAGCAGCCAAATTGGGGCCAACGTCCTGACTTTC.

This rearrangement joins TRBV7-9 to TRBJ2-1; the D is unclear. V was trimmed by 3 bases and J by 0 bases, leaving 9 bases between them. This CDR3 region has 15 residues. From germline, CDR1 is SEHNR and CDR2 FQNEAQ (reference sequence). The CDR3 protein is CASSFGANSYNEQFF. As DNA, the CDR3 is TGTGCCAGCAGCTTTGGTGCTAACTCCTACAATGAGCAGTTCTTC.

This chain joins TRBV3-1 and TRBJ2-1; 9 positions match TRBD2. The junction had 7 bases not matched to a gene; V was cut back by 0 bases and J by 4 bases. Germline values: CDR1 LGHDT, CDR2 YNNKEL (reference sequence). This CDR3 is built from 17 residues. In nucleotides, the CDR3 is TGTGCCAGCAGCCAAGATCACGGGCTAGCGGGGTACAATGAGCAGTTCTTC. This codes for CASSQDHGLAGYNEQFF.

The chain couples TRBV20-1 to TRBJ1-2, with 7 bases aligning to TRBD1. The germline gives CDR1 DFQATT, CDR2 SNEGSKA (reference sequence). V shed 5 bases, J shed 4 bases, and the junction held 10 bases outside the gene matches. The CDR3 loop spans 14 amino acids. The CDR3 nucleotides read TGCAGTGCTCAAGACAGGGCCACTGCCTATGGCTACACCTTC. Encoded protein: CSAQDRATAYGYTF.

This chain connects TRBV3-1 to TRBJ1-1; D is undetermined. Germline lookup yields CDR1 LGHDT and CDR2 YNNKEL (reference sequence). Trimming took 3 bases from V and 3 from J, leaving 14 bases between them. The CDR3 has 15 residues. The DNA of the CDR3 is TGTGCCAGCAGCCATCCGGGTTTTGGGGACACTGAAGCTTTCTTT. Translation: CASSHPGFGDTEAFF.

The chain is built from TRBV12-3 or TRBV12-4 and TRBJ1-4; 7 nucleotides line up with TRBD1. The ends lost 4 bases at V and 4 bases at J; junction bases unmatched: 3. CDR3 length equals 14 residues. CDR3 residues: CASSWTGINEKLFF. The CDR3 DNA follows: TGTGCCAGCAGTTGGACAGGAATTAATGAAAAACTGTTTTTT.

The gene calls are TRBV27 and TRBJ1-5; 7 bases match TRBD1. Germline V gene lookup returns CDR1 MNHEY and CDR2 SMNVEV (reference sequence). With 5 bases clipped from V and 6 bases from J, the junction kept 10 bases outside the gene matches. The CDR3 is made up of 15 amino acids. The CDR3 region has the DNA TGTGCCAGCAGTGCATCCGGGACAGTCCCTCAGCCCCAGCATTTT. It yields the protein CASSASGTVPQPQHF.

This clonotype has a single count. This chain links TRBV30 with TRBJ2-1; D not resolved. The germline V gene encodes CDR1 GTSNPN and CDR2 SVGIG (reference sequence). The V end was cut by 2 bases, the J end by 9 bases, with 8 bases between. The CDR3 extends over 11 amino acids. The CDR3 spells CAWSRAGEQFF. The CDR3 DNA follows: TGTGCCTGGAGTAGGGCAGGTGAGCAGTTCTTC.

The CDR3 spells CASSLGLSLDEQYF. The CDR3 region has the DNA TGCGCCAGCAGCTTGGGTCTTAGTCTGGACGAGCAGTACTTC. The J gene is TRBJ2-7, the V gene TRBV5-1; D uncertain. This CDR3 region has 14 residues. Per the germline V gene, CDR1 is SGHRS and CDR2 is YFSETQ. V lost 0 bases and J 5 bases, leaving 12 bases between the germline ends.

The chain is built from TRBV7-6 and TRBJ2-7; D not resolved. The CDR3 covers 14 residues. Germline values: CDR1 SGHVS, CDR2 FNYEAQ. V lost 0 bases to trimming and J lost 3 bases, with 9 bases between them. The CDR3 is CASSLALASYEQYF. The CDR3 bases are TGTGCCAGCAGCTTAGCTCTGGCGAGCTACGAGCAGTACTTC.

The chain uses TRBV28 and TRBJ2-1; TRBD2 aligns across 10 bases. Germline CDR1 and CDR2: MDHEN and SYDVKM. V gave up 8 bases and J gave up 2 bases; unmatched junction bases: 6. The CDR3 loop spans 15 amino acids. This CDR3 reads CASVFGTSAYNEQFF. The CDR3 DNA follows: TGTGCCAGCGTTTTCGGGACTAGCGCCTACAATGAGCAGTTCTTC.

This chain uses TRBV3-1 with TRBJ1-1; 7 positions agree with TRBD1. Germline lookup yields CDR1 LGHDT and CDR2 YNNKEL (reference sequence). The CDR3 spans 14 residues. The V and J ends lost 3 bases and 1 base, in that order; junction bases with no gene match: 2. This chain's CDR3 is CASSQGQRNTEAFF. The DNA for the CDR3 is TGTGCCAGCAGCCAGGGACAGCGGAACACTGAAGCTTTCTTT.

The genes are TRBV29-1 and TRBJ2-1; 10 nucleotides align to TRBD1. Germline-derived CDR1 and CDR2 are SQVTM and ANQGSEA. This CDR3 spans 12 amino acids. Trimming cost V 8 bases and J 10 bases; bases outside gene matches: 8. CDR3 bases: TGCAGCATAAGGACAGGGGGTGGGGAGCAGTTCTTC. Its translation: CSIRTGGGEQFF.

The chain is built from TRBV5-1 and TRBJ2-7; 9 positions match TRBD1. This CDR3 is 15 amino acids long. After removal of 2 bases from V and 0 bases from J, the junction contained 3 bases not matched to a gene. Germline CDR1 reads SGHRS; CDR2 reads YFSETQ. In DNA form, the CDR3 reads TGCGCCAGCAGCTTTACAGGGGGCGGCTCCTACGAGCAGTACTTC. Translated: CASSFTGGGSYEQYF.

The gene calls are TRBV7-6 and TRBJ2-3, with a tentative D call TRBD1 (6 bases). The CDR3 is made up of 16 amino acids. V lost 3 bases to trimming and J lost 4 bases, with 17 bases between them. Germline values: CDR1 SGHVS, CDR2 FNYEAQ. The CDR3 DNA follows: TGTGCCAGCAGCTTCAAAGTAGTCAGGGGAGCAGATACGCAGTATTTT. It translates to CASSFKVVRGADTQYF. Full variable domain (outside the CDR3, taken from reference TRBV7-6 and TRBJ2-3): GAGVSQSPRYKVTKRGQDVALRCDPISGHVSLYWYRQALGQGPEFLTYFNYEAQQDKSGLPNDRFSAERPEGSISTLTIQRTEQRDSAMYRCASSFKVVRGADTQYFGPGTRLTVL.

The chain carries TRBV10-3 and TRBJ2-6, with unresolved D. CDR1 and CDR2 from the germline V gene are ENHRY and SYGVKD. Trimming left V 4 bases short and J 4 bases short, with 14 bases between. The CDR3 covers 16 residues. CDR3 coding DNA: TGTGCCATCAGTGGCCGTCATGGTCCCGGGGCCAACGTCCTGACTTTC. Its protein is CAISGRHGPGANVLTF.

V gene TRBV18 combines with J gene TRBJ2-2, with D possibly being TRBD1 (5 bases). Deletions cut 2 bases from V and 4 bases from J, with 8 bases between. The CDR3 sequence is 14 residues long. The germline gives CDR1 KGHSH, CDR2 LQKENI. CDR3: CASSPDRGTGELFF. In DNA form, the CDR3 reads TGTGCCAGCTCACCAGACAGAGGCACCGGGGAGCTGTTTTTT.

The V and J genes are TRBV7-7 and TRBJ2-5; 9 bases agree with TRBD1. The CDR3 is 16 amino acids. V trimming: 5 bases; J trimming: 0 bases; junction bases outside the gene matches: 7. Germline V lookup: CDR1 SSHAT, CDR2 FNYEAQ (reference sequence). The CDR3 sequence is CASSPQGANNQETQYF. Written as DNA, the CDR3 is TGTGCCAGCAGCCCACAGGGGGCGAATAACCAAGAGACCCAGTACTTC.

This clonotype was detected once. This chain joins TRBV2 and TRBJ1-1; no firm D call. The CDR3 length is 15 residues. V was cut by 0 bases and J by 2 bases, with 10 bases left in between. Germline CDR1 reads SNHLY; CDR2 reads FYNNEI. CDR3 amino acids: CASSEAWNLNTEAFF. CDR3 in DNA: TGTGCCAGCAGTGAAGCATGGAACTTAAACACTGAAGCTTTCTTT.

This chain uses TRBV20-1 with TRBJ2-7; D perhaps matches TRBD2 (6 bases). Trimming took 0 bases from V and 2 from J, leaving 14 bases between them. Germline-derived CDR1 and CDR2 are DFQATT and SNEGSKA (reference sequence). The CDR3 runs 15 residues. CDR3 protein: CSARDLSGRAYEQYF. CDR3 DNA: TGCAGTGCTAGAGATCTGAGCGGGCGCGCCTACGAGCAGTACTTC.

This chain connects TRBV10-3 to TRBJ1-2, with 9 bases that match TRBD1. CDR3 length: 13 amino acids. Germline values: CDR1 ENHRY, CDR2 SYGVKD. Losses at the gene ends were 8 bases for V and 5 bases for J; bases not matched to a gene: 6. CDR3 in DNA: TGTGCCATCTGGGGGACAGGGACGTATGGCTACACCTTC. This encodes CAIWGTGTYGYTF.

The rearrangement links TRBV28 to TRBJ2-7, with 9 bases aligning to TRBD1. Germline lookup yields CDR1 MDHEN and CDR2 SYDVKM. The trim removed 4 bases at V and 5 bases at J, leaving 12 bases unmatched. CDR3 length: 16 residues. This CDR3 reads CASSSGAIRDRDEQYF. CDR3 nucleotides: TGTGCCAGCAGTTCTGGGGCAATCCGGGACAGGGACGAGCAGTACTTC.

This rearrangement joins TRBV3-1 to TRBJ2-1, with 8 nucleotides matching TRBD1. The CDR3 runs to 14 residues. Germline V gene data show CDR1 as LGHDT and CDR2 as YNNKEL (reference sequence). The V and J ends lost 3 bases and 4 bases, in that order; junction bases with no gene match: 2. The CDR3 nucleotides are TGTGCCAGCAGCCAGACAGGGGAGTACAATGAGCAGTTCTTC. Its translation is CASSQTGEYNEQFF.

This clonotype appeared a few times. This sequence joins TRBV29-1 and TRBJ2-3; D is possibly TRBD2 (6 bases). There are 16 residues in the CDR3. Germline CDR1 is SQVTM and CDR2 is ANQGSEA. Trimming took off 2 bases at V and 3 bases at J, with 18 bases between the two ends. CDR3 residues: CSVENLDSGGTDTQYF. The CDR3 DNA sequence: TGCAGCGTTGAAAACCTAGACAGTGGGGGGACAGATACGCAGTATTTT.

The chain has TRBV4-1 and TRBJ1-4; the match to TRBD1 covers 8 bases. Germline assignment: CDR1 MGHRA and CDR2 YSYEKL. The CDR3 has 16 residues. V gave up 0 bases and J gave up 7 bases; unmatched junction bases: 7. The DNA for the CDR3 is TGCGCCAGCAGCCAAGAAGGGGACAGGCCGAGTGAAAAACTGTTTTTT. It translates to CASSQEGDRPSEKLFF.

V usage is TRBV20-1 and J usage is TRBJ2-7, with 12 bases fitting TRBD2. Germline V CDR1 and CDR2: DFQATT, SNEGSKA (reference sequence). The CDR3 has 13 amino acids. V dropped 3 bases and J dropped 4; count of bases not matched to a gene: 1. CDR3 amino acids: CSASTSGRYEQYF. The CDR3, as DNA: TGCAGTGCTAGTACTAGCGGGAGGTACGAGCAGTACTTC.

This chain uses TRBV6-5 with TRBJ1-2; 7 nucleotides align to TRBD1. Germline CDR1 MNHEY, CDR2 SVGAGI. The CDR3 has 15 amino acids. V lost 6 bases, J lost 4 bases, and 11 bases stayed unmatched. The CDR3 nucleotides read TGTGCCAGCAGCACCGGGGACAGTCTGTTCTATGGCTACACCTTC. Its translation is CASSTGDSLFYGYTF.

This clonotype was recorded once. The rearrangement uses TRBV3-1 and TRBJ1-4; 11 positions agree with TRBD1. Trimming removed 4 bases from V and 7 bases from J; junction bases left unmatched: 8. CDR1 is LGHDT, CDR2 YNNKEL, per germline (reference sequence). This CDR3 is 16 amino acids long. The CDR3 DNA sequence: TGTGCCAGCAGCCTGCGTTCCGGGACAGGGGGTGAAAAACTGTTTTTT. Protein product: CASSLRSGTGGEKLFF.